This T cell receptor (beta chain) comes out of a study of metastatic and nonmetastatic thyroid tumors. Study-level background: Repertoire comparisons spanned blood and tumor or nodule tissue from malignant and benign thyroid patients.

This clone was counted ten times or more. In the original workflow: What underpinned the distant-metastasis classifier for papillary thyroid cancer was the set of CDR3 differences across clinicopathological groups. TCRdb re-analyzed the PCR reads through MiXCR. The V and J calls reflect TCRdb's pipeline rather than the authors' work. The sample holds some 40,000 clones, about 15% seen once. Nobody among the patients had been given any treatment before thyroid surgery. Trimming left V 8 bases short and J 5 bases short, with 15 bases between. This CDR3 is 13 amino acids long. Per germline, CDR1 MNHEY and CDR2 SMNVEV (reference sequence).

Material for sequencing was blood. The source is a female donor with papillary thyroid cancer or a benign thyroid nodule (not recorded which). Some clones in this sample may be carry-over from other donors' samples. V and J are TRBV27 and TRBJ1-1; D gene uncertain. CDR3 in amino acids: CASRERRRTEAFF. CDR3 sequence (DNA): TGTGCCAGCCGCGAGAGGAGAAGGACTGAAGCTTTCTTT.